Listed below are T cell receptor beta chains from one sample, sequenced in a study of control samples from healthy donors and cancer patients. Here immunoSEQ multiplex PCR was the method, and the copy in TCRdb shows in-frame clones only, minus some. Of about 95,000 clones in the sample, 88% were seen once. The sequencing sample was made of blood. These receptors originate from a woman aged 70-85 years in good health. Each CDR3 is given with its conserved first and last residue. D genes are given only for firm matches. Rows may omit the clone size; those that give it use once, few, many or a size class.

d_gene,v_gene,j_gene,abundance,CDR3nt,CDR3aa
NA,TRBV2,TRBJ2-7,once,TGTGCCAGCAGACTAGGTTCCGGGCGCGAGCAGTACTTC,CASRLGSGREQYF
TRBD1,TRBV2,TRBJ1-5,NA,TGTGCCAGCAGCCTGGACAGGGGGCAACGTCAGCCCCAGCATTTT,CASSLDRGQRQPQHF
NA,TRBV19,TRBJ1-5,NA,TGTGCCAGTAGTATGCCCCAAAGCAATCAGCCCCAGCATTTT,CASSMPQSNQPQHF
NA,TRBV6-7,TRBJ1-2,NA,TGTGCCTGCGATTGGTGCGAGGGCGGCTATGGCTACACCTTC,CACDWCEGGYGYTF
NA,TRBV29-1,TRBJ1-2,NA,TGCAGCGTTGAAGTTTGGGGGGACCGGGATCTTGGCTACACCTTC,CSVEVWGDRDLGYTF
NA,TRBV21-1,TRBJ2-4,NA,TGTGCCAGCAGCTGTGGCAGGGTGGGACCCTTAGCCAAAAACATTCAGTACTTC,CASSCGRVGPLAKNIQYF
NA,TRBV19,TRBJ1-2,NA,TGTGCCAGTAATGTGGGAAACAGGGTGGCTGGCTACACCTTC,CASNVGNRVAGYTF
TRBD1,TRBV3-1/TRBV3-2,TRBJ2-1,NA,TGTGCCAGCAGCCAAGGGACAGGGAGTCTCAATGAGCAGTTCTTC,CASSQGTGSLNEQFF
NA,TRBV6-5,TRBJ1-2,NA,TGTGCCAGCAGGATCCCGGGGGAATATGGCTACACCTTC,CASRIPGEYGYTF
NA,TRBV9,TRBJ2-7,NA,TGTGCCAGCAGCGTAGAGGGGATCTACGAGCAGTACTTC,CASSVEGIYEQYF
TRBD2,TRBV11-2,TRBJ2-3,NA,TGTGCCAGCAGCTTAGGAGTCGTTAGCGGGGGCGCAGATACGCAGTATTTT,CASSLGVVSGGADTQYF
NA,TRBV5-1,TRBJ2-3,once,TGCGCCAGCAGCTCCCCGGACTCCACAGATACGCAGTATTTT,CASSSPDSTDTQYF
NA,TRBV5-8,TRBJ1-1,NA,TGTGCCAGCACATCAGACCCCGGGGCAGGAAGTAACACTGAAGCTTTCTTT,CASTSDPGAGSNTEAFF
NA,TRBV6-5,TRBJ1-2,once,TGTGCCAGCAGTACCGGGGGGGGCATGAACTATGGCTACACCTTC,CASSTGGGMNYGYTF
TRBD1,TRBV2,TRBJ1-5,NA,TGTGCCAGCAGCGGACAGGGGCTGTTTCAGCCCCAGCATTTT,CASSGQGLFQPQHF
NA,TRBV20-1,TRBJ1-2,NA,TGCAGTGCTAGTCAGGGGTTGGCAGGCTATGGCTACACCTTC,CSASQGLAGYGYTF
NA,TRBV7-7,TRBJ2-5,NA,TGTGCTAGCAGCCCTGGACGGACGTACCAAGAGACCCAGTACTTC,CASSPGRTYQETQYF
NA,TRBV4-1,TRBJ1-2,NA,TGCGCCAGCAGCCTAGGTTACGGGGCGAACTATGGCTACACCTTC,CASSLGYGANYGYTF
NA,TRBV5-1,TRBJ1-1,NA,TGCGCCAGCAGCTTGGGCGGCGGGGGCATCGAAGCTTTCTTT,CASSLGGGGIEAFF
NA,TRBV7-9,TRBJ1-1,NA,TGTGCCAGCAGCTATCTGACGGGTACTGAAGCTTTCTTT,CASSYLTGTEAFF
TRBD1,TRBV5-1,TRBJ1-2,NA,TGCGCCAGCAGCGAATTTGGACAGGGGGCAGGGGGCTACACCTTC,CASSEFGQGAGGYTF
NA,TRBV5-1,TRBJ2-2,NA,TGCGCCAGCAGCCCGGTACCCATGAACACCGGGGAGCTGTTTTTT,CASSPVPMNTGELFF
TRBD1,TRBV19,TRBJ2-2,NA,TGTGCCAGCCGGGACAGTAACACCGGGGAGCTGTTTTTT,CASRDSNTGELFF
NA,TRBV5-5,TRBJ1-1,once,TGTGCCAGCAGCTTAAGGGGCACTGAAGCTTTCTTT,CASSLRGTEAFF
NA,TRBV9,TRBJ1-5,NA,TGTGCCAGCAGCGGCTACGTGCCGGTAGAGGGGAAGGTTGATCAGCCCCAGCATTTT,CASSGYVPVEGKVDQPQHF
TRBD1,TRBV6-6,TRBJ2-6,NA,TGTGCCAGCAGACGGACAGGGGCGAGTGGGGCCAACGTCCTGACTTTC,CASRRTGASGANVLTF
TRBD1,TRBV27,TRBJ2-7,NA,TGTGCCAGCAGTTTTGGACAGGGGGGCTACGAGCAGTACTTC,CASSFGQGGYEQYF
NA,TRBV20-1,TRBJ1-1,NA,TGCAGTGCTAGTATAAGGGGCACCATGAACACTGAAGCTTTCTTT,CSASIRGTMNTEAFF
NA,TRBV7-9,TRBJ1-1,NA,TGTGCCAGCAGCTTTACCCCAGGGGAAGCTTTCTTT,CASSFTPGEAFF
NA,TRBV18,TRBJ1-1,NA,TGTGCCAGCTCACCAATCGCTGGGACAAACACTGAAGCTTTCTTT,CASSPIAGTNTEAFF
TRBD1,TRBV5-1,TRBJ1-3,NA,TGCGCCAGCAGCCCCGGACAGGAGGCGGGAAACACCATATATTTT,CASSPGQEAGNTIYF
TRBD1,TRBV6-2/TRBV6-3,TRBJ1-1,NA,TGTGCCAGCAGTTGGGACAGTCAAACTGAAGCTTTCTTT,CASSWDSQTEAFF
NA,TRBV9,TRBJ2-5,few,TGTGCCAGCAGCGTAGATCGAGGACAAGAGACCCAGTACTTC,CASSVDRGQETQYF
TRBD1,TRBV6-5,TRBJ1-6,NA,TGTGCCAGCAGATGGGACAGGGAAAGAAATTCACCCCTCCACTTT,CASRWDRERNSPLHF
TRBD2,TRBV6-1,TRBJ2-1,NA,TGTGCCAGCAGTGACCGCTCGGGGGGGCAGGACTACAATGAGCAGTTCTTC,CASSDRSGGQDYNEQFF
NA,TRBV5-6,TRBJ2-2,NA,TGTGCCAGCAGCTTGGATAAAGGGCGTCCCACCGGGGAGCTGTTTTTT,CASSLDKGRPTGELFF
NA,TRBV2,TRBJ1-2,NA,TGTGCCCGCCCGGGGGACCTGGGAGGCTACACCTTC,CARPGDLGGYTF
NA,TRBV3-1/TRBV3-2,TRBJ2-1,NA,TGTGCCAGCAGCCAAGAAGGCGGGCTAGCCTATGAGCAGTTCTTC,CASSQEGGLAYEQFF
TRBD2,TRBV7-8,TRBJ2-7,NA,TGTGCCAGCAGCTTGGGACTAGCGGAAAACTACGAGCAGTACTTC,CASSLGLAENYEQYF
NA,TRBV29-1,TRBJ1-5,NA,TGCAGCGTGCGGCGGTCGAGCAATCAGCCCCAGCATTTT,CSVRRSSNQPQHF